Listed here are 3 T cell receptor beta chains from one sample, sequenced in a study of T cell repertoires in cytomegalovirus infection. TCRdb passed the reads through MiXCR, listing each CDR3 protein once. The sample contains approximately 550,000 distinct CDR3 sequences, 16% of which appear only once. The specimen sequenced was CD8+ T cells from PBMCs. These receptors were obtained from a human donor in good health (CMV status not recorded). Some clones in this sample may be carry-over from other donors' samples.

This clonotype was seen a handful of times. The genes are TRBV5-1 and TRBJ1-2, with TRBD1 matching over 7 bases. The CDR3 has 14 amino acids. Germline values: CDR1 SGHRS, CDR2 YFSETQ. V trimming: 3 bases; J trimming: 1 base; junction bases outside the gene matches: 3. The CDR3 nucleotides are TGCGCCAGCAGCTCGGACAGGATTAACTATGGCTACACCTTC. It codes for CASSSDRINYGYTF.

This chain joins TRBV14 and TRBJ2-7; possible D gene TRBD2, 5 bases. Trimming removed 4 bases from V and 5 bases from J, with 15 bases in between. This CDR3 spans 14 amino acids. Germline CDR1 SGHDN, CDR2 FVKESK. DNA for the CDR3: TGTGCCAGCAGCCTTCCTCGGGAAGATAACGAGCAGTACTTC. Its translation: CASSLPREDNEQYF. Full variable domain (outside the CDR3, taken from reference TRBV14 and TRBJ2-7): EAGVTQFPSHSVIEKGQTVTLRCDPISGHDNLYWYRRVMGKEIKFLLHFVKESKQDESGMPNNRFLAERTGGTYSTLKVQPAELEDSGVYFCASSLPREDNEQYFGPGTRLTVT.

As for this clonotype: Its ends do not fully match the called genes, so a read error is possible. The V call is TRBV14, the J call TRBJ2-2, with D perhaps TRBD1 or TRBD2 (5 bases each). Germline CDR1 is SGHDN and CDR2 is FVKESK. The CDR3 runs 18 residues. The CDR3 loop is CASSQPMGRGSNTGELFF. The CDR3 DNA follows: TGTGCCAGCAGCCAACCTATGGGACGGGGTTCGAACACTGGGGAGCTGTTTTTT.